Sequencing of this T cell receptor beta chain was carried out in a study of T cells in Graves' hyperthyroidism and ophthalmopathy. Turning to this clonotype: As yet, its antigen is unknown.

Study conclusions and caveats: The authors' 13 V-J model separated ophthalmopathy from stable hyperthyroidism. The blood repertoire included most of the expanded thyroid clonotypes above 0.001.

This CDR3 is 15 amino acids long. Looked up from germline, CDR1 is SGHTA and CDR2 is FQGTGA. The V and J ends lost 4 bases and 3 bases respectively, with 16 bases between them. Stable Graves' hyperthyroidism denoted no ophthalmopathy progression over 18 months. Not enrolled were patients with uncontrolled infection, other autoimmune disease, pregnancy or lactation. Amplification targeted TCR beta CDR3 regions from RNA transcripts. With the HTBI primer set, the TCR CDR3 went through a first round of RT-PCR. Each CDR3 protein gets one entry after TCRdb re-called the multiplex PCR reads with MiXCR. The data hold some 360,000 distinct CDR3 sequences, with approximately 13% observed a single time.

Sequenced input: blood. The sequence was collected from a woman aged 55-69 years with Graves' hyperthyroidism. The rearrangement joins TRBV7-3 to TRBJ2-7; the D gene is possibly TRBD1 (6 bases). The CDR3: CASSSEGDRIYEQYF. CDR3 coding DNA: TGTGCCAGCAGCTCCGAGGGGGACCGTATCTACGAGCAGTACTTC. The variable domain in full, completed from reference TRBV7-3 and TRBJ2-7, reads GAGVSQTPSNKVTEKGKYVELRCDPISGHTALYWYRQSLGQGPEFLIYFQGTGAADDSGLPNDRFFAVRPEGSVSTLKIQRTERGDSAVYLCASSSEGDRIYEQYFGPGTRLTVT.